The 21 T cell receptor beta chains below come from one sample, sequenced in a study of OX40 agonist ivuxolimab in advanced cancers. Sequenced by immunoSEQ multiplex PCR; TCRdb stores in-frame clones only, minus some. The table includes about 48,000 clones, 80% to 90% detected once. Sequences were derived from CD4+ or CD8+ T cells sorted from blood, sampled in a trial of the OX40 agonist ivuxolimab. These receptors all stem from an adult with an advanced solid tumor such as melanoma, head and neck, liver or kidney cancer.

This rearrangement joins TRBV28 to TRBJ2-3; D possibly corresponds to TRBD1 (6 bases). The CDR3 is 16 residues long. The germline V gene has CDR1 MDHEN and CDR2 SYDVKM. V was trimmed by 2 bases and J by 2 bases, leaving 14 bases between them. CDR3 sequence reads: CASSLVGTSDTDTQYF. CDR3 sequence (DNA): TGTGCCAGCAGTTTAGTGGGGACATCGGACACAGATACGCAGTATTTT.

This chain uses TRBV4-3 with TRBJ2-3, with 8 bases lining up with TRBD2. The CDR3 extends over 18 amino acids. The germline gives CDR1 LGHNA, CDR2 YSLEER. The junction had 15 bases not matched to a gene; V was cut back by 1 base and J by 6 bases. The CDR3 coding sequence is TGCGCCAGCAGCCAAGTCCACCTAGGGAGCGGGGGTACGGATACGCAGTATTTT. This translates into CASSQVHLGSGGTDTQYF.

This chain connects TRBV7-9 to TRBJ1-1; 10 nucleotides match TRBD1. Germline V gene sequence: CDR1 SEHNR, CDR2 FQNEAQ (reference sequence). CDR3 size: 14 residues. V trimming: 5 bases; J trimming: 5 bases; junction bases outside the gene matches: 5. The CDR3: CASSPGQGITEAFF. CDR3 coding DNA: TGTGCCAGCAGCCCGGGACAGGGGATAACTGAAGCTTTCTTT.

The rearrangement uses TRBV19 and TRBJ1-2; perhaps TRBD1 as D (6 bases). Trimming pared 4 bases from V and 5 bases from J, leaving 14 bases between. In germline, CDR1 is LNHDA, CDR2 SQIVND (reference sequence). The CDR3 has 14 residues. The CDR3 nucleotides are TGTGCCAGTAGTACCCAGGGGTCTACATATGGCTACACCTTC. The encoded protein is CASSTQGSTYGYTF.

V is TRBV4-3 and J is TRBJ1-2, with no clear D. Germline loops: CDR1 LGHNA, CDR2 YSLEER. The CDR3 has 15 amino acids. Trimming took 0 bases from V and 7 from J, leaving 15 bases between them. CDR3 in amino acids: CASSQDYLAESGYTF. CDR3 nucleotide sequence: TGCGCCAGCAGCCAAGACTACTTGGCGGAAAGTGGCTACACCTTC.

The chain has TRBV7-9 and TRBJ2-3; no definite D call. Between the trimmed V and J ends, which lost 7 bases and 3 bases, there was a span of 11 bases. CDR1 is SEHNR and CDR2 is FQNEAQ in the germline V gene (reference sequence). This CDR3 is 13 amino acids long. The CDR3 region has the DNA TGTGCCAGCATCCCCGACCAAACAGATACGCAGTATTTT. It codes for CASIPDQTDTQYF.

The rearrangement joins TRBV19 to TRBJ1-4, with D perhaps TRBD1 (6 bases). V was cut by 2 bases and J by 8 bases, with 12 bases left in between. CDR1 and CDR2 (germline): LNHDA, SQIVND (reference sequence). CDR3 length: 14 residues. The CDR3 loop is CASSITGLSEKLFF. In DNA form, the CDR3 reads TGTGCCAGTAGTATAACAGGGTTGAGCGAAAAACTGTTTTTT.

This chain links TRBV7-6 with TRBJ2-7; D gene uncertain. The CDR3 spans 14 residues. The germline V and J ends were trimmed by 0 bases and 4 bases, with 10 bases remaining between them. Germline CDR1 is SGHVS and CDR2 is FNYEAQ. CDR3 protein: CASSLATDGYEQYF. The CDR3 nucleotides are TGTGCCAGCAGCTTAGCGACCGACGGTTACGAGCAGTACTTC.

This clone has more than one count but fewer than ten. The chain combines TRBV7-9 with TRBJ1-5, with no clear D. This CDR3 contains 12 residues. Germline V gene data show CDR1 as SEHNR and CDR2 as FQNEAQ (reference sequence). With 1 base removed from V and 7 bases from J, the gap between germline ends came to 5 bases. CDR3: CASSLGVQPQHF. CDR3 DNA sequence: TGTGCCAGCAGCTTAGGGGTCCAGCCCCAGCATTTT.

This clone was found a few times. The V gene is TRBV19, the J gene TRBJ1-3; D is possibly TRBD1 (6 bases). Germline V gene lookup returns CDR1 LNHDA and CDR2 SQIVND (reference sequence). The CDR3 consists of 16 residues. V shed 5 bases and J shed 0 bases, with 14 bases lying between them. In DNA, the CDR3 is TGTGCCAGTAGTGCCGGGGGGGACAACTCTGGAAACACCATATATTTT. Protein sequence: CASSAGGDNSGNTIYF.

The genes are TRBV11-3 and TRBJ2-2; 9 nucleotides match TRBD1. V shed 5 bases and J 7 bases; nucleotides not matched to a gene: 14. The length of the CDR3 is 17 residues. Germline lookup yields CDR1 SGHNT and CDR2 YENEEA. The CDR3: CASSEDPGQGSIGELFF. In DNA form, the CDR3 reads TGTGCCAGCAGCGAAGACCCGGGACAGGGATCCATCGGGGAGCTGTTTTTT.

The gene calls are TRBV2 and TRBJ1-6; possible D gene TRBD1, 6 bases. The CDR3 has 17 residues. CDR1 is SNHLY, CDR2 FYNNEI, per germline. Trimming pared 3 bases from V and 1 base from J, leaving 13 bases between. CDR3 sequence reads: CASSDMEGGSYNSPLHF. The CDR3 bases are TGTGCCAGCAGTGATATGGAGGGGGGGTCCTATAATTCACCCCTCCACTTT. The full variable domain, with the rest looked up from reference TRBV2 and TRBJ1-6, is EPEVTQTPSHQVTQMGQEVILRCVPISNHLYFYWYRQILGQKVEFLVSFYNNEISEKSEIFDDQFSVERPDGSNFTLKIRSTKLEDSAMYFCASSDMEGGSYNSPLHFGNGTRLTVT.

The chain is built from TRBV4-1 and TRBJ2-1; no definite D call. Germline-derived CDR1 and CDR2 are MGHRA and YSYEKL. The CDR3 has 17 residues. Trimming stripped 0 bases from V and 0 bases from J, with 12 bases between. CDR3 protein: CASSQEADFSSYNEQFF. As DNA, the CDR3 is TGCGCCAGCAGCCAAGAGGCAGATTTCAGCTCCTACAATGAGCAGTTCTTC.

The V and J genes are TRBV6-5 and TRBJ2-7, with 9 bases lining up with TRBD1. There are 15 residues in the CDR3. The germline gives CDR1 MNHEY, CDR2 SVGAGI. Unmatched junction bases numbered 4, after V lost 2 bases and J lost 2 bases. The CDR3 here is CASSYQGQGPYEQYF. The CDR3 DNA reads TGTGCCAGCAGTTACCAGGGACAGGGCCCCTACGAGCAGTACTTC.

V gene TRBV7-9 combines with J gene TRBJ2-7; D is possibly TRBD2 (6 bases). CDR1 and CDR2 (germline): SEHNR, FQNEAQ (reference sequence). Trimming stripped 4 bases from V and 0 bases from J, with 16 bases between. There are 16 residues in the CDR3. The CDR3 here is CASSSPRGSSSYEQYF. DNA for the CDR3: TGTGCCAGCAGCTCGCCGCGGGGATCATCCTCCTACGAGCAGTACTTC.

The chain couples TRBV7-9 to TRBJ2-3; D not resolved. This CDR3 spans 13 amino acids. Germline loops: CDR1 SEHNR, CDR2 FQNEAQ (reference sequence). The V end lost 5 bases, the J end lost 8 bases, and 14 bases lay between the germline ends. The CDR3 region is CASSQRRMVTQYF. For the CDR3, the DNA is TGTGCCAGCAGCCAAAGACGGATGGTTACGCAGTATTTT.

In nucleotides, the CDR3 is TGTGCCATCAGTGAGGCGACAGGGGATCAGCCCCAGCATTTT. This translates into CAISEATGDQPQHF. V and J are TRBV10-3 and TRBJ1-5; TRBD1 aligns across 8 bases. The CDR3 is 14 amino acids. Germline V gives CDR1 ENHRY, CDR2 SYGVKD. J was trimmed by 5 bases and V by 2 bases; bases with no gene match: 2.

The chain joins TRBV10-3 to TRBJ1-1; 7 bases are a match to TRBD1. With 6 bases clipped from V and 4 bases from J, the junction kept 8 bases outside the gene matches. The germline V gene encodes CDR1 ENHRY and CDR2 SYGVKD. This CDR3 is built from 14 residues. CDR3 in amino acids: CAIRSDRASTEAFF. The CDR3 DNA is TGTGCCATCAGATCTGACAGGGCGAGCACTGAAGCTTTCTTT.

The genes are TRBV27 and TRBJ2-3; D call uncertain. Germline CDR1 reads MNHEY; CDR2 reads SMNVEV (reference sequence). Trimming removed 1 base from V and 4 bases from J, with 6 bases in between. The CDR3 loop spans 13 amino acids. Written as DNA, the CDR3 is TGTGCCAGCAGTTTATGGCAGGCAGATACGCAGTATTTT. Its translation: CASSLWQADTQYF.

The chain employs TRBV28 and TRBJ2-1; D remains ambiguous. The CDR3 has 12 amino acids. The germline V gene has CDR1 MDHEN and CDR2 SYDVKM. The V gene lost 5 bases and the J gene lost 7 bases, with 9 bases spanning the gap. CDR3 DNA sequence: TGTGCCAGCAGTCCCTTACCTAATGAGCAGTTCTTC. Its translation is CASSPLPNEQFF.

This clone was observed a single time. The chain is built from TRBV27 and TRBJ2-7; D is possibly TRBD1 (6 bases). This CDR3 contains 17 residues. Trimming pared 4 bases from V and 1 base from J, leaving 20 bases between. Germline values: CDR1 MNHEY, CDR2 SMNVEV (reference sequence). The CDR3: CASSSPDRPAPSYEQYF. CDR3 nucleotides: TGTGCCAGCAGTTCCCCGGACAGACCTGCACCGTCCTACGAGCAGTACTTC.